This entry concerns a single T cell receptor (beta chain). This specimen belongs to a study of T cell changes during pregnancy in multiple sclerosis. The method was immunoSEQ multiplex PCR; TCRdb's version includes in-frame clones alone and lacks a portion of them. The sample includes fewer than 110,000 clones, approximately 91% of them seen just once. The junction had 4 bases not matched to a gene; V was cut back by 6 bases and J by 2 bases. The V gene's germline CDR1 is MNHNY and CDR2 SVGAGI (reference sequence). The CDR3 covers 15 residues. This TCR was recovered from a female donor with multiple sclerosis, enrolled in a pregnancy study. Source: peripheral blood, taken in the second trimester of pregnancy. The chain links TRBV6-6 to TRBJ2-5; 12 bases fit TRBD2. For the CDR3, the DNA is TGTGCCAGCAGCCCAGGACTAGCGGGGCAAGAGACCCAGTACTTC. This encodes CASSPGLAGQETQYF.